Listed here are 15 T cell receptor beta chains from one sample, sequenced in a study of shared T cell receptors in the human thymus. The method was immunoSEQ multiplex PCR; TCRdb's version includes in-frame clones alone and lacks a portion of them. This table holds about 710,000 clones, 87% found once. These data were likewise used in another study, on human thymus T cells.

Sequencing was performed on thymocytes. These receptors originate from a boy in the first two years of life with a congenital heart defect.

J is TRBJ2-5 and V is TRBV28, with a weak D call TRBD1 (5 bases). Germline CDR1 is MDHEN and CDR2 is SYDVKM. Trimming removed 3 bases at V and 4 bases at J, with 9 bases between. This CDR3 region has 13 residues. The CDR3 DNA follows: TGTGCCAGCAGTTTCGACAGTCTAGAGACCCAGTACTTC. It translates to CASSFDSLETQYF.

The genes are TRBV7-8 and TRBJ2-5; TRBD2 agrees at 15 bases. Germline trimming cut 3 bases from V and 5 bases from J; bases unmatched to any gene: 7. The germline V gene encodes CDR1 SGHVS and CDR2 FQNEAQ. This CDR3 spans 17 amino acids. This CDR3 is CASSFYGTSGRKETQYF. The CDR3 DNA follows: TGTGCCAGCAGCTTCTACGGGACTAGCGGGAGGAAGGAGACCCAGTACTTC.

This clone was picked up a small number of times. The chain combines TRBV5-4 with TRBJ2-1; D is ambiguous. The V gene lost 3 bases and the J gene lost 5 bases, with 9 bases spanning the gap. From germline, CDR1 is SGHNT and CDR2 YYREEE (reference sequence). The CDR3 length is 13 residues. CDR3 sequence reads: CASSSPRDNEQFF. Written as DNA, the CDR3 is TGTGCCAGCAGCTCTCCCCGCGACAATGAGCAGTTCTTC.

The chain has TRBV19 and TRBJ1-5, with a tentative D call TRBD1 (5 bases). This CDR3 is 16 amino acids long. Trimming cost V 4 bases and J 4 bases, with 17 bases left between them. The germline V gene has CDR1 LNHDA and CDR2 SQIVND (reference sequence). The DNA for the CDR3 is TGTGCCAGTAGTACCCTTACAGGAGTACGGAATCAGCCCCAGCATTTT. This encodes CASSTLTGVRNQPQHF.

This CDR3 reads CASSGGRGRTDTQYF. The CDR3 nucleotides are TGCGCCAGCAGCGGAGGGCGGGGGCGAACAGATACGCAGTATTTT. The rearrangement links TRBV5-1 to TRBJ2-3; the D gene is possibly TRBD2 (7 bases). Trimming pared 4 bases from V and 3 bases from J, leaving 15 bases between. This CDR3 is built from 15 residues. CDR1 is SGHRS and CDR2 is YFSETQ in the germline V gene.

V is TRBV15 and J is TRBJ1-1; D is perhaps TRBD1 (6 bases). The CDR3 length is 15 residues. CDR1 LNHNV and CDR2 YYDKDF come from the germline V gene (reference sequence). The V gene lost 3 bases and the J gene lost 1 base, with 12 bases spanning the gap. CDR3 sequence reads: CATSRDGDKNTEAFF. DNA of the CDR3: TGTGCCACCAGCAGGGACGGGGACAAGAACACTGAAGCTTTCTTT.

V is TRBV27 and J is TRBJ2-7; D might be TRBD2 (6 bases). The germline V and J ends were trimmed by 6 bases and 0 bases, with 15 bases remaining between them. CDR1 is MNHEY, CDR2 SMNVEV, per germline (reference sequence). The CDR3 runs 15 residues. CDR3 sequence reads: CASSRWGESSYEQYF. In DNA form, the CDR3 reads TGTGCCAGCAGCCGGTGGGGGGAGTCCTCCTACGAGCAGTACTTC.

The rearrangement links TRBV6-5 to TRBJ1-2, with D unclear. The CDR3 covers 13 residues. V was clipped by 3 bases and J by 6 bases, with 11 bases between them. CDR1 and CDR2 (germline): MNHEY, SVGAGI. The CDR3 protein is CASSYSELDGYTF. The CDR3, as DNA: TGTGCCAGCAGTTATAGTGAGCTGGATGGCTACACCTTC.

In DNA, the CDR3 is TGTGCCAGCAGCAGACAGGGTGCGTACGAAAAACTGTTTTTT. It specifies CASSRQGAYEKLFF. The rearrangement uses TRBV5-6 and TRBJ1-4, with 7 bases identical to TRBD1. CDR3 length equals 14 residues. CDR1 SGHDT and CDR2 YYEEEE come from the germline V gene. The junction had 8 bases not matched to a gene; V was cut back by 4 bases and J by 8 bases.

The J gene is TRBJ2-1, the V gene TRBV20-1; 8 bases map to TRBD1. The CDR3 consists of 10 residues. Germline lookup yields CDR1 DFQATT and CDR2 SNEGSKA (reference sequence). The ends lost 4 bases at V and 12 bases at J; junction bases unmatched: 2. The CDR3 DNA is TGCAGTGCTACCGGGACAGGGCAGTTCTTC. Translated: CSATGTGQFF.

The chain recombines TRBV5-1 with TRBJ2-3; D possibly corresponds to TRBD1 (5 bases). Trimming pared 2 bases from V and 2 bases from J, leaving 12 bases between. Per the germline V gene, CDR1 is SGHRS and CDR2 is YFSETQ. The length of the CDR3 is 15 residues. The CDR3 DNA reads as TGCGCCAGCAGCTTCAGACAGCTTCCCACAGATACGCAGTATTTT. This codes for CASSFRQLPTDTQYF.

This clone occurred once. The chain uses TRBV6-5 and TRBJ2-7; weak D call: TRBD1 (6 bases). The CDR3 has 15 amino acids. Germline V lookup: CDR1 MNHEY, CDR2 SVGAGI. Deletions cut 0 bases from V and 6 bases from J, with 15 bases between. The CDR3 here is CASSYSTGPTCEQYF. CDR3 bases: TGTGCCAGCAGTTACTCGACAGGCCCTACCTGCGAGCAGTACTTC.

For this clone: Other DNA sequences in this sample translate to the same CDR3. The chain recombines TRBV28 with TRBJ1-2; TRBD1 aligns across 11 bases. Germline V gene sequence: CDR1 MDHEN, CDR2 SYDVKM. This CDR3 contains 15 residues. Unmatched junction bases numbered 6, after V lost 5 bases and J lost 4 bases. CDR3 sequence: CASSPRTGGGYGYTF. The CDR3 DNA sequence: TGTGCCAGCAGTCCTCGGACAGGGGGCGGCTATGGCTACACCTTC.

The rearrangement links TRBV28 to TRBJ1-5; no reliable D call. Germline loops: CDR1 MDHEN, CDR2 SYDVKM. V was cut by 4 bases and J by 7 bases, with 8 bases left in between. The CDR3 totals 12 residues. The CDR3 DNA sequence: TGTGCCAGCAGTTCTAAGCGCCAGCCCCAGCATTTT. Its translation is CASSSKRQPQHF.

The chain couples TRBV28 to TRBJ1-5; D gene uncertain. The length of the CDR3 is 17 residues. Germline V gene lookup returns CDR1 MDHEN and CDR2 SYDVKM. V was trimmed by 5 bases and J by 0 bases, leaving 17 bases between them. Written as DNA, the CDR3 is TGTGCCAGCAGTCGTTACCCCCACAAGTATAGCAATCAGCCCCAGCATTTT. It yields the protein CASSRYPHKYSNQPQHF.